This TCR beta chain was sequenced during a study of shared clonotypes between healthy human individuals. Turning to this clone: The antigen is unknown.

Whole-study results and caveats: Richness estimates generally favored naive over memory subsets.

Germline CDR1 and CDR2: SGHNT and YENEEA. The CDR3 sequence is 14 residues long. The V end lost 5 bases, the J end lost 6 bases, and 17 bases lay between the germline ends. Clones were read by immunoSEQ multiplex PCR, and TCRdb kept only the in-frame ones, dropping some. Of about 960,000 clones in the sample, over 75% were seen once. The chain employs TRBV11-3 and TRBJ2-7, with a possible D match to TRBD2 (5 bases). This clonotype was obtained from a man younger than 35 in good health. Sample: memory CD4+ T cells sorted from blood. Subset in this sample: CD45RA-negative fraction. CDR3 protein: CASSSGSYSAEQYF. The CDR3 DNA sequence: TGTGCCAGCAGCAGTGGGAGCTACAGCGCCGAGCAGTACTTC.